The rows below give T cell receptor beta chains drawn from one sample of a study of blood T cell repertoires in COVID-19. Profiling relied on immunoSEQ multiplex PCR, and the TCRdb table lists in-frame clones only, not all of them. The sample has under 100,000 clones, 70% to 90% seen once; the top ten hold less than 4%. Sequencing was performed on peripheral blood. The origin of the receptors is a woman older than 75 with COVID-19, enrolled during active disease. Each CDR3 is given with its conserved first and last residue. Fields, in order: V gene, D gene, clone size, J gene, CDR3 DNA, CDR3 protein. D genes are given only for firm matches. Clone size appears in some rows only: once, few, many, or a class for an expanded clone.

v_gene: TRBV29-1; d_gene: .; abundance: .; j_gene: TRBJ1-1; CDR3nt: TGCAGCGCCTCCCTCCAGACAGCGAACACTGAAGCTTTCTTT; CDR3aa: CSASLQTANTEAFF
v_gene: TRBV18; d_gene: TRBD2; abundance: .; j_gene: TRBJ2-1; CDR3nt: TGTGCCAGCTCACCACTAGGCGGGAGTTCCTACAATGAGCAGTTCTTC; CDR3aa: CASSPLGGSSYNEQFF
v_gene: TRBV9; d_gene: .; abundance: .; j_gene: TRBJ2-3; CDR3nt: TGTGCCAGCAGCCCCAGGGGCACAGATACGCAGTATTTT; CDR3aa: CASSPRGTDTQYF
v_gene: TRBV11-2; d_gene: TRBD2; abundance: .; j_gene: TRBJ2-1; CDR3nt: TGTGCCAGCGGCGGCGGGAGCTTCCATGATGAGCAGTTCTTC; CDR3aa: CASGGGSFHDEQFF
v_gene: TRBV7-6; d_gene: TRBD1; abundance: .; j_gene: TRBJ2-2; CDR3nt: TGTGCCAGCAGCCCTGACAGGGGGCAGACCGGGGAGCTGTTTTTT; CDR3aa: CASSPDRGQTGELFF
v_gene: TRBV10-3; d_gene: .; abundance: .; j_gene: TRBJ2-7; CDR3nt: TGTGCCATCAGCGAGGCTCATGTGGGACAATATTTCTACGAGCAGTACTTC; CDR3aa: CAISEAHVGQYFYEQYF
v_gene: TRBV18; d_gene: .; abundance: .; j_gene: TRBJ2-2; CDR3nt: TGTGCCAGCTCACCACCGCTACTCTCGGACACCGGGGAGCTGTTTTTT; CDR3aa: CASSPPLLSDTGELFF
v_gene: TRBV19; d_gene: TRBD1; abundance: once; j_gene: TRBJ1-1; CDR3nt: TGTGCCAGTAGTATAGCACAGGGGGAAACCACTGAAGCTTTCTTT; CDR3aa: CASSIAQGETTEAFF
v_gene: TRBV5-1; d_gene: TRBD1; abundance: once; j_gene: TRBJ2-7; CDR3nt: TGCGCCAGCAGCCCCGTGTTGGCGGGACAGGGCGAGCAGTACTTC; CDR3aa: CASSPVLAGQGEQYF
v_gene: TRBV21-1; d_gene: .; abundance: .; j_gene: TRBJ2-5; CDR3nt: TGTGCCAGCAGCCCTAAATGGCCCGTCAGGGGGCTCGGTGGAGAGACCCAGTACTTC; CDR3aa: CASSPKWPVRGLGGETQYF
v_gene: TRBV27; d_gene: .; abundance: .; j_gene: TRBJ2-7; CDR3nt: TGTGCCAGCAGTTTATTCCCCCGCGCGGGAATCCACGAGCAGTACTTC; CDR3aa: CASSLFPRAGIHEQYF
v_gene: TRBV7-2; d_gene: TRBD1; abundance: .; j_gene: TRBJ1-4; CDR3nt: TGTGCCAGCAGCTTAAGGCAGGGGGCAACTAATGAAAAACTGTTTTTT; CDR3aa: CASSLRQGATNEKLFF
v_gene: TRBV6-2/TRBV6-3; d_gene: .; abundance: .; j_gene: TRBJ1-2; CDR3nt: TGTGCCAGCAGTTACTCAGTTCAGGCCTATGGCTACACCTTC; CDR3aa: CASSYSVQAYGYTF
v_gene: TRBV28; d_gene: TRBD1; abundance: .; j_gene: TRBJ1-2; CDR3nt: TGTGCCAGCAGCGTCGGACAGGGGGCATGGGGCTACACCTTC; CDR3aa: CASSVGQGAWGYTF
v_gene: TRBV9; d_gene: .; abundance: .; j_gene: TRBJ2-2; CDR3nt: TGTGCCAGCAGCGCCAGGGGAACGAACACCGGGGAGCTGTTTTTT; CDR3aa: CASSARGTNTGELFF
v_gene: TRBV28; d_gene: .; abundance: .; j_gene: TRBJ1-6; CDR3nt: TGTGCCAGCAGCCGGGACACCCCACACCTATCCTATAATTCACCCCTCCACTTT; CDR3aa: CASSRDTPHLSYNSPLHF
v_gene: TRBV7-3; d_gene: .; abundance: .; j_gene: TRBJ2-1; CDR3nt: TGTGCCAGCAGCCCAACCCCTAGCGCCTACAATGAGCAGTTCTTC; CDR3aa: CASSPTPSAYNEQFF